A single T cell receptor (beta chain) is shown here with its context. What it binds is unknown. The source of the sample is a study of T cell responses to AZD1222 COVID-19 vaccine. Study-wide results and caveats: Vaccine-related CD4 TCRs covered spike, predominating at 160-218 and 743-854. It should be noted that donors were predominantly white British and more often female, and clonal diversity was possibly underestimated. Repertoire collection took place solely once the T cell response had peaked. Reportedly, nearly half of unique spike TCRs recognized epitopes outside B.1.351/B.1.1.7 mutations.

Per germline, CDR1 SGHTA and CDR2 FQGTGA. CDR3 length: 15 amino acids. Trimming stripped 4 bases from V and 0 bases from J, with 12 bases between. Here immunoSEQ multiplex PCR was the method, and the copy in TCRdb shows in-frame clones only, minus some. The profile shows approximately 180,000 clones, 80% to 90% of them singletons. The source is an adult in good health. The sequenced sample was peripheral blood, obtained on day 0 of AZD1222 vaccination. This rearrangement joins TRBV7-3 to TRBJ2-5, with D unclear. The CDR3 region is CASSSLAEDQETQYF. The CDR3 DNA sequence: TGTGCCAGCAGCTCCCTCGCGGAAGACCAAGAGACCCAGTACTTC.